What follows is one TCR beta chain and its context. The data derive from a study of blood T cell repertoires in COVID-19. About the research overall: The United States, Italy and Spain provided the acute and convalescent COVID-19 samples. Sources were T cells, B-cell-depleted T cells, or PBMCs; the material itself was cDNA or gDNA.

Clones were read by immunoSEQ multiplex PCR, and TCRdb kept only the in-frame ones, dropping some. Here the sample spans 400,000 or so clones, 70% to 90% being singletons. There are 13 residues in the CDR3. V was pared by 8 bases and J by 7 bases, with 16 bases between. Germline V gives CDR1 SNHLY, CDR2 FYNNEI. The TCR originated in a human donor in a cohort sampled during active COVID-19. Source material: peripheral blood. V and J are TRBV2 and TRBJ2-3, with a weak D call TRBD2 (6 bases). CDR3 loop: CASHLRGINTQYF. The CDR3 nucleotides read TGTGCCAGCCACTTGCGGGGTATCAATACGCAGTATTTT.